The next 20 T cell receptor beta chains were all read from a single sample in a study of T cells expressing NK-cell markers. Reanalyzing the 5' RACE reads, TCRdb keeps one entry per CDR3 protein, without DNA. Here the sample table reports around 550,000 distinct CDR3 sequences. The sequenced sample was blood T cells: a sorted CD56 or NKG2C T cell subset, CD4+ or CD8+ T cells, or bulk PBMC T cells (not recorded which). The receptors were sampled from a man aged 18 to 30 in good health.

The chain employs TRBV4-2 and TRBJ2-4. CDR1 and CDR2 (germline): LGHNA, YNFKEQ. The length of the CDR3 is 15 residues. The CDR3 reads CASSQEFGAKNIQYF.

The J gene is TRBJ1-1, the V gene TRBV29-1; without DNA, the TCRdb call of TRBD1 cannot be checked. The V gene's germline CDR1 is SQVTM and CDR2 ANQGSEA. The length of the CDR3 is 13 residues. CDR3 protein: CSVENQGGTEAFF. The whole variable domain, remainder taken from reference TRBV29-1 and TRBJ1-1, is SAVISQKPSRDICQRGTSLTIQCQVDSQVTMMFWYRQQPGQSLTLIATANQGSEATYESGFVIDKFPISRPNLTFSTLTVSNMSPEDSSIYLCSVENQGGTEAFFGQGTRLTVV.

The chain employs TRBV10-3 and TRBJ2-3; TCRdb gives TRBD1 as the D gene, but with no DNA this cannot be confirmed. The CDR3 loop spans 15 amino acids. Germline values: CDR1 ENHRY, CDR2 SYGVKD. CDR3 region: CAIANQGLGTDTQYF.

This chain's CDR3 is CASSERPGQVPNGANTGELFF. The rearrangement joins TRBV6-1 to TRBJ2-2; TCRdb's D call of TRBD1 is untestable without DNA. The germline gives CDR1 MNHNS, CDR2 SASEGT. The CDR3 consists of 21 residues.

CDR3 loop: CASSLGRASHNEQFF. The V gene is TRBV9, the J gene TRBJ2-1; the D call from TCRdb, TRBD2, cannot be confirmed without DNA. CDR1 and CDR2 from the germline V gene are SGDLS and YYNGEE. This CDR3 is 15 amino acids long.

The CDR3 region is CASSFPGRLAGSPGELFF. V gene TRBV28 combines with J gene TRBJ2-2; as DNA is missing, the TRBD2 call by TCRdb cannot be tested. The CDR3 is 18 residues long. Germline V lookup: CDR1 MDHEN, CDR2 SYDVKM.

The chain employs TRBV3-1 and TRBJ2-1; absent DNA, TCRdb's TRBD2 call cannot be checked. CDR3 length: 15 residues. CDR1 is LGHDT, CDR2 YNNKEL, per germline (reference sequence). CDR3 amino acids: CASSQMASGRIGQFF.

V usage is TRBV10-3 and J usage is TRBJ2-1; TCRdb reports TRBD1, a call that lacks DNA to check it against. The germline gives CDR1 ENHRY, CDR2 SYGVKD. The CDR3 has 12 residues. The CDR3 protein is CAISSQEAEQFF.

The chain has TRBV12-3 or TRBV12-4 and TRBJ2-1; TCRdb's assignment of TRBD2 cannot be checked, as there is no DNA. The CDR3 totals 17 residues. CDR3: CASSPRTGTSNPNEQFF.

The chain has TRBV29-1 and TRBJ1-5; TCRdb's D gene call, TRBD1, goes unchecked for lack of DNA. CDR1 and CDR2 from the germline V gene are SQVTM and ANQGSEA. The CDR3 is made up of 13 amino acids. The CDR3 spells CSVGGGNNQPQHF.

The genes are TRBV20-1 and TRBJ1-5; with no DNA, the TCRdb D assignment of TRBD1 cannot be verified. Germline V lookup: CDR1 DFQATT, CDR2 SNEGSKA (reference sequence). The CDR3 has 15 residues. The CDR3 sequence: CSARAGTGGFQPQHF.

The chain employs TRBV25-1 and TRBJ2-7. The CDR3 consists of 13 residues. CDR1 is MGHDK and CDR2 is SYGVNS in the germline V gene. The CDR3 loop reads CASSDKVANEQYF.

The chain recombines TRBV14 with TRBJ1-2; the D call of TRBD1 rests on TCRdb alone, since no DNA is present to check it. CDR3 length: 15 residues. Looked up from germline, CDR1 is SGHDN and CDR2 is FVKESK. CDR3 protein: CASSSSDRAHYGYTF.

V gene TRBV20-1 combines with J gene TRBJ2-1; the TCRdb D gene call, TRBD2, has no DNA to confirm it. The CDR3 has 12 residues. Germline V gives CDR1 DFQATT, CDR2 SNEGSKA (reference sequence). This chain's CDR3 is CSAREGGGPQFF.

The chain is built from TRBV19 and TRBJ2-2. Germline V CDR1 and CDR2: LNHDA, SQIVND (reference sequence). The CDR3 loop spans 14 amino acids. The CDR3 loop is CASSIDLGGRELFF.

V is TRBV5-5 and J is TRBJ1-1; TCRdb selects TRBD1, and the lack of DNA leaves this call unchecked. This CDR3 spans 15 amino acids. Looked up from germline, CDR1 is SGHKS and CDR2 is YYEKEE (reference sequence). CDR3 residues: CASSPRDRINTEAFF.

The chain couples TRBV20-1 to TRBJ2-4. CDR1 and CDR2 (germline): DFQATT, SNEGSKA (reference sequence). The CDR3 loop spans 13 amino acids. CDR3 in amino acids: CSASQIAKNIQYF.

The chain carries TRBV27 and TRBJ2-3; no DNA is available, so the TRBD1 call from TCRdb remains unchecked. Germline V gene data show CDR1 as MNHEY and CDR2 as SMNVEV (reference sequence). This CDR3 is built from 13 residues. CDR3 loop: CASGAESTDTQYF.

J is TRBJ2-5 and V is TRBV5-1; checking the TCRdb D call of TRBD1 is not possible without DNA. Looked up from germline, CDR1 is SGHRS and CDR2 is YFSETQ. The CDR3 is 14 amino acids. This CDR3 reads CASSFEVGRETQYF.

CDR3 amino acids: CASSPKTGLVEKLFF. The chain has TRBV18 and TRBJ1-4; the D gene TCRdb calls, TRBD1, cannot be checked with no DNA. In germline, CDR1 is KGHSH, CDR2 LQKENI. The CDR3 contains 15 residues.